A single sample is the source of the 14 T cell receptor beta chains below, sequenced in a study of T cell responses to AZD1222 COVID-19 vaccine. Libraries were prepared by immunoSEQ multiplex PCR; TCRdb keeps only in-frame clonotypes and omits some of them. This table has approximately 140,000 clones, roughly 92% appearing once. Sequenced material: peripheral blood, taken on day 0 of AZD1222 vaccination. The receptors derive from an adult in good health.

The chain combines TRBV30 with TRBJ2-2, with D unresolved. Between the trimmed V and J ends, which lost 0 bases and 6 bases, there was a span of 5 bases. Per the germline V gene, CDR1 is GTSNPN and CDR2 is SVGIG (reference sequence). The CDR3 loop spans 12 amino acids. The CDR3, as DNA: TGTGCCTGGAGTGTACGGGCCGGGGAGCTGTTTTTT. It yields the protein CAWSVRAGELFF.

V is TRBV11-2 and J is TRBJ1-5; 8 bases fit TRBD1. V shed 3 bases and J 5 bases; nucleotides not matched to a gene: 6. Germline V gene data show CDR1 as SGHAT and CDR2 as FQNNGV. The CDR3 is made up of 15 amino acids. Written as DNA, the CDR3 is TGTGCCAGCAGCTTTGGACAGGGAAGAGATCAGCCCCAGCATTTT. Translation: CASSFGQGRDQPQHF.

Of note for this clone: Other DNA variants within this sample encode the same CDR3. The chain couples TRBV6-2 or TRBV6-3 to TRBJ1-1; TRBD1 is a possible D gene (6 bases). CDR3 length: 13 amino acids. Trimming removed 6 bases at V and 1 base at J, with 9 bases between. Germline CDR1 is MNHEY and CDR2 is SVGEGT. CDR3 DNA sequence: TGTGCCAGCAGCAAACAGGGGAACACTGAAGCTTTCTTT. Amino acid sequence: CASSKQGNTEAFF.

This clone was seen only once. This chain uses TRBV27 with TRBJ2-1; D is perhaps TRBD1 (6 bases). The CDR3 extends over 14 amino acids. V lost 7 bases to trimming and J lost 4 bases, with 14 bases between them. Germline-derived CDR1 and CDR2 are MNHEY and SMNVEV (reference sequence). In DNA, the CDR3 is TGTGCCAGCACCTTGAGGGACATATACAATGAGCAGTTCTTC. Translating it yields CASTLRDIYNEQFF.

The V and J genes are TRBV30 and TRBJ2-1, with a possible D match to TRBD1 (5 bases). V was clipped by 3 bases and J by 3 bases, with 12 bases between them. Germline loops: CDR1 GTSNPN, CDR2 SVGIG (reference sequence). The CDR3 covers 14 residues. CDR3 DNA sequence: TGTGCCTGGAGCGAGAAGGGGTACTACAATGAGCAGTTCTTC. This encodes CAWSEKGYYNEQFF.

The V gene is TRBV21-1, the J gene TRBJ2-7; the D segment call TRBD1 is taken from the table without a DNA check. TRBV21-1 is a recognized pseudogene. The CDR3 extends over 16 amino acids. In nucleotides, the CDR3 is TGTGCCAGCAGCAGAATGAAACAGGGGGCTTTCTACGAGCAGTACGTC. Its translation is CASSRMKQGAFYEQYV.

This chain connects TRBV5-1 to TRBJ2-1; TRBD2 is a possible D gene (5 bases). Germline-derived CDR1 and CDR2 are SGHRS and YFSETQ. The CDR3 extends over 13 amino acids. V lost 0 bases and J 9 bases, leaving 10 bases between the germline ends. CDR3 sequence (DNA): TGCGCCAGCAGCTTGGGAGCGGCTGGTGAGCAGTTCTTC. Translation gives CASSLGAAGEQFF.

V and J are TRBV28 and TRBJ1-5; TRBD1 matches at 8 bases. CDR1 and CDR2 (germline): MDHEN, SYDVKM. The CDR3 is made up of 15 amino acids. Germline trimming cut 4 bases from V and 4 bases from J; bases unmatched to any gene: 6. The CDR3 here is CASSSGQGGNQPQHF. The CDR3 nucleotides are TGTGCCAGCAGTTCTGGACAGGGCGGGAATCAGCCCCAGCATTTT.

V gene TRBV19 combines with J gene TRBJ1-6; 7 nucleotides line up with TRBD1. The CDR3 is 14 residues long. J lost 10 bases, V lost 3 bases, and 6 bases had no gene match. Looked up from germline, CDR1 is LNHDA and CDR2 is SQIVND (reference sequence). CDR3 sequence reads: CASSIVTGDSPLHF. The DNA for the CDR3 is TGTGCCAGTAGTATTGTTACAGGGGACTCACCCCTCCACTTT.

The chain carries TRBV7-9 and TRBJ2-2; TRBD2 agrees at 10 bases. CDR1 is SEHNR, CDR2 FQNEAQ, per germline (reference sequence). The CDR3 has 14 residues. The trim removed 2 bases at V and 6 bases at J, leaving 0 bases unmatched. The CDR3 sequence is CASSLLAGAGELFF. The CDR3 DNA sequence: TGTGCCAGCAGCTTACTAGCGGGAGCCGGGGAGCTGTTTTTT.

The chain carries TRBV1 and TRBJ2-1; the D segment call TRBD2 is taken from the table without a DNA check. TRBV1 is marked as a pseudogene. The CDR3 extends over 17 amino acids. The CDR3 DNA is TGCACCAGCAGCCAGGAGACTAGCGGGGCCTCCTACAATGAGCAGTTCTTC. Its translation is CTSSQETSGASYNEQFF.

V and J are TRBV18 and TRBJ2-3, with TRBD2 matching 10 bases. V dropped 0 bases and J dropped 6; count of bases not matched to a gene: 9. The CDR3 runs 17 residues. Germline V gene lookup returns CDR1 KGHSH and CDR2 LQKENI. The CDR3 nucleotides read TGTGCCAGCTCACCACCCCTAGCGGGGGAGACAGGGGATACGCAGTATTTT. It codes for CASSPPLAGETGDTQYF.

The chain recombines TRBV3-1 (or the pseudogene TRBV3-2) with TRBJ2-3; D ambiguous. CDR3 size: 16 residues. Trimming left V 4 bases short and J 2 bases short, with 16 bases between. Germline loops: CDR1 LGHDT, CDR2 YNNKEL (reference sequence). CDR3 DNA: TGTGCCAGCAGCCCAAACCACGCACTTAACACAGATACGCAGTATTTT. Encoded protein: CASSPNHALNTDTQYF.

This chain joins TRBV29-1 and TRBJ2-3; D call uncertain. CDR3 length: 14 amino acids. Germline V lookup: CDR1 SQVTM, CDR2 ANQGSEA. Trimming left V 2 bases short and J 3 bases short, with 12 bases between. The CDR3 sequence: CSVELPDTTDTQYF. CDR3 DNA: TGCAGCGTTGAACTCCCAGACACAACAGATACGCAGTATTTT.